This paragraph covers one T cell receptor (beta chain) sequence. Its antigen is currently unknown. This sample includes further DNA sequences coding for the same CDR3. The CDR3 is 13 residues long. CDR1 MDHEN and CDR2 SYDVKM come from the germline V gene. Trimming removed 3 bases at V and 4 bases at J, with 4 bases between. The data are from a study of shared clonotypes between healthy human individuals. Notes on the study in general: When compared with the clonotypes that were shared by all four sorted-subset donors, the non-shared clonotypes turned out to have lower generation probabilities.

The repertoire was sequenced with immunoSEQ multiplex PCR; TCRdb's copy has only in-frame clones and lacks some. The sample includes millions of clones, approximately 94% of them seen just once. Naivety among CD8 cells was defined by CD45RO negativity and positive CCR7 selection, thereby excluding terminally differentiated effector memory CD45RA+ cells. This TCR was recovered from a man between 18 and 29 years old in good health. The material sequenced was naive CD8+ T cells sorted from blood. The chain has TRBV28 and TRBJ2-6; no clear D gene. CDR3 sequence: CASSFAGANVLTF. The DNA of the CDR3 is TGTGCCAGCAGTTTCGCCGGGGCCAACGTCCTGACTTTC.